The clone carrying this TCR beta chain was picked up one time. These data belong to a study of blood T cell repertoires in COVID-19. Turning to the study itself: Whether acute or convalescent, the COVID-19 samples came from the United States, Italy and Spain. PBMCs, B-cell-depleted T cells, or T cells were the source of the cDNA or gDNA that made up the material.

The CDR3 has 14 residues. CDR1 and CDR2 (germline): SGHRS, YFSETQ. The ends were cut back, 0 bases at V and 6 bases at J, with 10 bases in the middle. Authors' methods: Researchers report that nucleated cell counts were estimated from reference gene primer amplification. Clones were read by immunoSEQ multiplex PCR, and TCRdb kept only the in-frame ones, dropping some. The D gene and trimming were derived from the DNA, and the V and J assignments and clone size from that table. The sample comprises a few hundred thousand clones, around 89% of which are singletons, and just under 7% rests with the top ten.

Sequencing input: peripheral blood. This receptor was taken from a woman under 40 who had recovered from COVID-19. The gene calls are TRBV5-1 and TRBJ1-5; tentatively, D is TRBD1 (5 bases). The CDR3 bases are TGCGCCAGCAGCTTGGCGGGGGGGAGTCAGCCCCAGCATTTT. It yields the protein CASSLAGGSQPQHF. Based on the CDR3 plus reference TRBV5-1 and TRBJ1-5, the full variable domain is KAGVTQTPRYLIKTRGQQVTLSCSPISGHRSVSWYQQTPGQGLQFLFEYFSETQRNKGNFPGRFSGRQFSNSRSEMNVSTLELGDSALYLCASSLAGGSQPQHFGDGTRLSIL.